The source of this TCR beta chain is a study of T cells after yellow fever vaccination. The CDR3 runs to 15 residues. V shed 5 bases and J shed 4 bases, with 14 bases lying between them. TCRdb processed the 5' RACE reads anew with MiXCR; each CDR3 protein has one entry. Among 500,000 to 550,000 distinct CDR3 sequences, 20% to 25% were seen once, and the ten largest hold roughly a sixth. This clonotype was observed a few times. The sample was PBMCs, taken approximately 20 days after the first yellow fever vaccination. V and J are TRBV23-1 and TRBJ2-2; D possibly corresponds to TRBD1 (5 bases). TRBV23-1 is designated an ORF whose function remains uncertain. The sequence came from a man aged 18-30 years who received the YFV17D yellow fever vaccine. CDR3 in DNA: TGCGCCAGCAGTTCCGGCAGGGAAATCACCGGGGAGCTGTTTTTT. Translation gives CASSSGREITGELFF.